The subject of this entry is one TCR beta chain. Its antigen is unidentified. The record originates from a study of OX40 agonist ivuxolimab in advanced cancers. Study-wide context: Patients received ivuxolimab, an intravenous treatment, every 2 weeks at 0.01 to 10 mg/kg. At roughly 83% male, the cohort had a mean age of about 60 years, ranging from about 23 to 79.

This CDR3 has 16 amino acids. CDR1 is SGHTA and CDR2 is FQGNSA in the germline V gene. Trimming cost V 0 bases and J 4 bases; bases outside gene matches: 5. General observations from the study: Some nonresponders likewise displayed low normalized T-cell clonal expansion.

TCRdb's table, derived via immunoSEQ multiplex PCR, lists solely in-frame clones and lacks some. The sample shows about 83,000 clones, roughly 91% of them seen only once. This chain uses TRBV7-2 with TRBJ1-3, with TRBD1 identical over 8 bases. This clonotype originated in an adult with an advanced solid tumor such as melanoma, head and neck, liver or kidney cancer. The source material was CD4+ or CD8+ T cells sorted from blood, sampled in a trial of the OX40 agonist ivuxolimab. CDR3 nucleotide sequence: TGTGCCAGCAGCTTAGCGGGACAGGCAACGGGAAACACCATATATTTT. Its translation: CASSLAGQATGNTIYF.